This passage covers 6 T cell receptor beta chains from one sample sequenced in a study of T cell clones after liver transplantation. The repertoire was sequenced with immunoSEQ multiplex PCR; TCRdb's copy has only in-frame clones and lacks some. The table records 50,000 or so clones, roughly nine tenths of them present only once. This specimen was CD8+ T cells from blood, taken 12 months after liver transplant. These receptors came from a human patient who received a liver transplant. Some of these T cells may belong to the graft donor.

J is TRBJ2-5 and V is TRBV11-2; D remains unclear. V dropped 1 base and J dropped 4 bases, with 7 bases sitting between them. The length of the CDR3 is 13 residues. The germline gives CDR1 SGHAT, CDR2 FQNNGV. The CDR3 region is CASSLGGGETQYF. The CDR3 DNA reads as TGTGCCAGCAGCTTAGGAGGTGGAGAGACCCAGTACTTC.

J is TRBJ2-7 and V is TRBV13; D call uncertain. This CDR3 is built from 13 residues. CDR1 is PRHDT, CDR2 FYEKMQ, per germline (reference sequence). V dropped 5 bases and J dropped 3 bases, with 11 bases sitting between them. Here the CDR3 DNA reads TGTGCCAGCAGCCTTTATAGGAGCTACGAGCAGTACTTC. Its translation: CASSLYRSYEQYF. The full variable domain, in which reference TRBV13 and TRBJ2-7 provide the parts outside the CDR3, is AAGVIQSPRHLIKEKRETATLKCYPIPRHDTVYWYQQGPGQDPQFLISFYEKMQSDKGSIPDRFSAQQFSDYHSELNMSSLELGDSALYFCASSLYRSYEQYFGPGTRLTVT.

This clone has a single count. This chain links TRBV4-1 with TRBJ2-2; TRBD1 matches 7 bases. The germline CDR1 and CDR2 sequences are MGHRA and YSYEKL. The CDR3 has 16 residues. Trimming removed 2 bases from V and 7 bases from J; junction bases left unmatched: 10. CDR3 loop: CASSQRGQGDDGELFF. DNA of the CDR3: TGCGCCAGCAGCCAACGGGGCCAGGGGGACGACGGGGAGCTGTTTTTT.

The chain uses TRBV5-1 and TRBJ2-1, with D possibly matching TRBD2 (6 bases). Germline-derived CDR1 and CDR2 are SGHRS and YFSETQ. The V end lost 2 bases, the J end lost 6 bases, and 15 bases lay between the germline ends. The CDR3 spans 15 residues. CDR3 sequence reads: CASSFDPGVLNEQFF. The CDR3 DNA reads TGCGCCAGCAGCTTCGACCCGGGGGTCCTCAATGAGCAGTTCTTC.

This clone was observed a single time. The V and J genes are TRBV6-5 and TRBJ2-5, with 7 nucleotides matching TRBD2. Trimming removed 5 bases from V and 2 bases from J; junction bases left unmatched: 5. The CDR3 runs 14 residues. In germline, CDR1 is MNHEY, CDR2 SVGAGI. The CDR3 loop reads CASSPSGWQETQYF. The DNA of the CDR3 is TGTGCCAGCAGTCCTAGCGGTTGGCAAGAGACCCAGTACTTC.

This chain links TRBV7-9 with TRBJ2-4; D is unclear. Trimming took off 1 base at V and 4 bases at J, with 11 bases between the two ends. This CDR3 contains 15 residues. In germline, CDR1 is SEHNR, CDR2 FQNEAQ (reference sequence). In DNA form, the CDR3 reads TGTGCCAGCAGCTTAGGATTGGACGGTAAAAACATTCAGTACTTC. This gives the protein CASSLGLDGKNIQYF.